This T cell receptor beta chain is from a study of blood T cell repertoires in COVID-19. TCRdb keeps only in-frame clones here, not all; method: immunoSEQ multiplex PCR. Of around 460,000 clones listed, around 90% are singletons. The CDR3 contains 14 residues. The germline V gene encodes CDR1 PRHDT and CDR2 FYEKMQ (reference sequence). Trimming at V came to 5 bases and at J to 6 bases, leaving 7 bases not matched to a gene. The sequence was obtained from a man younger than 35 with COVID-19, enrolled during active disease. V gene TRBV13 combines with J gene TRBJ2-1; TRBD2 agrees at 7 bases. Material: peripheral blood. The DNA for the CDR3 is TGTGCCAGCAGCAACCGCCGACTAGCCAATGAGCAGTTCTTC. Amino acids: CASSNRRLANEQFF.